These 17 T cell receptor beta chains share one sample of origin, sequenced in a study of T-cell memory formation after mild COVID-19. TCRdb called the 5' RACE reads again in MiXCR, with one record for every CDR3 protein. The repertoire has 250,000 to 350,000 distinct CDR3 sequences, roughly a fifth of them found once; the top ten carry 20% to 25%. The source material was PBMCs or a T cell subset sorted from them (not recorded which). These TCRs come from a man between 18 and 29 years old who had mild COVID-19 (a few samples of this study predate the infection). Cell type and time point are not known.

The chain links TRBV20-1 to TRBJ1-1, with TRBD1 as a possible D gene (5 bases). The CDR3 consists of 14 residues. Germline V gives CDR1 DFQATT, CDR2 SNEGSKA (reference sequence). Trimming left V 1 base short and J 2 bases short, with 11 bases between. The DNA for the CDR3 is TGCAGTGCTAGAGCCCTTGACAGAAACACTGAAGCTTTCTTT. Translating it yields CSARALDRNTEAFF.

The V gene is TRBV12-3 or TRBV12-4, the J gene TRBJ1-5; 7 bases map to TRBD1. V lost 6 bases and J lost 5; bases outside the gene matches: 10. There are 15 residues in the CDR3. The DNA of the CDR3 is TGTGCCAGCAGGAAAGAGACAGGGCGGCATCAGCCCCAGCATTTT. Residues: CASRKETGRHQPQHF.

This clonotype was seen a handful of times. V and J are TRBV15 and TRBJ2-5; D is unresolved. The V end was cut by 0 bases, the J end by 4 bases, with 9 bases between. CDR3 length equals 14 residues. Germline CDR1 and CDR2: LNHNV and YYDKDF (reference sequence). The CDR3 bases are TGTGCCACCAGCAGAGATACACGAGGAGAGACCCAGTACTTC. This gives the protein CATSRDTRGETQYF.

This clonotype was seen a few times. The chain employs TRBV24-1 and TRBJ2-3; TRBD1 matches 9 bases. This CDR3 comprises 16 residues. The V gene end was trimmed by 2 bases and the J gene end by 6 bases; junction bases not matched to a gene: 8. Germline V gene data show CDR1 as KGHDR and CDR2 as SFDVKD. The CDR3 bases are TGTGCCACCAGTGATTCACAGGGGGCAGAAACGGATACGCAGTATTTT. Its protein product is CATSDSQGAETDTQYF.

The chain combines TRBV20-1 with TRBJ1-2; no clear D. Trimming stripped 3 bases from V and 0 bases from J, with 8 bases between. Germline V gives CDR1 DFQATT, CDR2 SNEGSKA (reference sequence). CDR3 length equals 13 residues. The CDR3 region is CSASKTPNYGYTF. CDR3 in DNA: TGCAGTGCTAGCAAGACGCCTAACTATGGCTACACCTTC.

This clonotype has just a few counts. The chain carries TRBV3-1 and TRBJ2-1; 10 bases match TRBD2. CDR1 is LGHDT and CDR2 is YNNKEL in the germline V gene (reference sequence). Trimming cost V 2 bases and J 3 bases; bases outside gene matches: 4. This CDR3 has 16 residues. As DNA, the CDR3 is TGTGCCAGCAGCCAAAGCCGACTAGCGGGCTACAATGAGCAGTTCTTC. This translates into CASSQSRLAGYNEQFF.

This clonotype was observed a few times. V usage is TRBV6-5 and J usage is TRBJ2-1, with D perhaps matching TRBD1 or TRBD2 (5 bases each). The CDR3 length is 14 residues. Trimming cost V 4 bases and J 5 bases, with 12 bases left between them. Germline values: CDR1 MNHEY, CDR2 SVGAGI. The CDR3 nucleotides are TGTGCCAGCAGTTTCCGGGACGGAAACAATGAGCAGTTCTTC. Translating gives CASSFRDGNNEQFF.

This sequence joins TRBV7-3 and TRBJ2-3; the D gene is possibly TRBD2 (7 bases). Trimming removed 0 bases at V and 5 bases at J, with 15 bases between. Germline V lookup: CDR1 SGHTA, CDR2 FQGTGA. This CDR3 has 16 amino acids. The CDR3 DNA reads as TGTGCCAGCAGCTTAACGTTCCGGGGGGCGGGAGATACGCAGTATTTT. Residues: CASSLTFRGAGDTQYF.

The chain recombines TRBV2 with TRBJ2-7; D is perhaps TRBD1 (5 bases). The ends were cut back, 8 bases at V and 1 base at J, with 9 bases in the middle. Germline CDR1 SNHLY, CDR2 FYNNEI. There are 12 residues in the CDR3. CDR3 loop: CASGRVSYEQYF. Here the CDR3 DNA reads TGTGCCAGCGGCAGGGTATCCTACGAGCAGTACTTC.

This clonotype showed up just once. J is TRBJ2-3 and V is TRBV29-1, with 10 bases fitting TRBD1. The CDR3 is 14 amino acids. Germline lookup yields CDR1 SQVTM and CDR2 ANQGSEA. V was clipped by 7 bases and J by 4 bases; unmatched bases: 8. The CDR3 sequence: CSAATGQGPDTQYF. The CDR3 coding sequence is TGCAGCGCCGCGACGGGACAGGGGCCAGATACGCAGTATTTT.

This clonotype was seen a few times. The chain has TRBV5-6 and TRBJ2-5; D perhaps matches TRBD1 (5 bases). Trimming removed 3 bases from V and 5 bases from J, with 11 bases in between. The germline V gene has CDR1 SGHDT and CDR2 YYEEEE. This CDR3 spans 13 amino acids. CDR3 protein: CASSWGTRETQYF. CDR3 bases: TGTGCCAGCAGCTGGGGCACACGGGAGACCCAGTACTTC.

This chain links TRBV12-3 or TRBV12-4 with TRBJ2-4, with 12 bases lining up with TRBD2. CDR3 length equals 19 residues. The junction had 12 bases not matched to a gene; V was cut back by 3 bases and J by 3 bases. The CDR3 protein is CASSLGLAGGRSGKNIQYF. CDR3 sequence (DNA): TGTGCCAGCAGTTTGGGGCTAGCGGGGGGGCGTTCGGGCAAAAACATTCAGTACTTC.

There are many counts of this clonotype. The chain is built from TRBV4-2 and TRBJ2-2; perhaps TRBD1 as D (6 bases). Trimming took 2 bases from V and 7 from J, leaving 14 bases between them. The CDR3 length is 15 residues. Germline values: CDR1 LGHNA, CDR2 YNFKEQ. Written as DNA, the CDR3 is TGTGCCAGCAGCCAAACCACAGGGTTTAGCGGGGAGCTGTTTTTT. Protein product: CASSQTTGFSGELFF.

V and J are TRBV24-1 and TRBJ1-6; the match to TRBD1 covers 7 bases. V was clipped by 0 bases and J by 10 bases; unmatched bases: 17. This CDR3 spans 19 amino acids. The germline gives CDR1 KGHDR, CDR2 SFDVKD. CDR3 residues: CATSDLGWIGDRVESPLHF. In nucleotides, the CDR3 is TGTGCCACCAGTGATTTGGGTTGGATCGGCGACAGGGTAGAGTCACCCCTCCACTTT.

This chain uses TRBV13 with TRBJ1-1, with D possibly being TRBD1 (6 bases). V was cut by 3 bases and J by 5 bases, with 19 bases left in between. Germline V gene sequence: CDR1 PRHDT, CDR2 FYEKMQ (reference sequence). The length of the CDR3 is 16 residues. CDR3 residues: CASSFRVTGTNTEAFF. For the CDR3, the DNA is TGTGCCAGCAGCTTCCGGGTCACAGGGACTAATACTGAAGCTTTCTTT.

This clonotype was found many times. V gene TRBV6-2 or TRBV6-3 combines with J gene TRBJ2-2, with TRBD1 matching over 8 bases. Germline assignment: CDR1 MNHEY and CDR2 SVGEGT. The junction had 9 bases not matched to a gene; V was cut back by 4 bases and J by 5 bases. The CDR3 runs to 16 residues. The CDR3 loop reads CASSSEDRVGTGELFF. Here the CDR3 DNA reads TGTGCCAGCAGTTCCGAGGACAGGGTGGGGACCGGGGAGCTGTTTTTT.

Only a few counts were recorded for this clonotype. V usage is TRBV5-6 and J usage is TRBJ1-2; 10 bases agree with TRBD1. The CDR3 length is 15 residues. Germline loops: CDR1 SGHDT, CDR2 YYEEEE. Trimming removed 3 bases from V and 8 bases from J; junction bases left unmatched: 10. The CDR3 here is CASSYPGTGVRGYTF. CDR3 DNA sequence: TGTGCCAGCAGCTACCCCGGGACAGGGGTACGGGGCTACACCTTC.